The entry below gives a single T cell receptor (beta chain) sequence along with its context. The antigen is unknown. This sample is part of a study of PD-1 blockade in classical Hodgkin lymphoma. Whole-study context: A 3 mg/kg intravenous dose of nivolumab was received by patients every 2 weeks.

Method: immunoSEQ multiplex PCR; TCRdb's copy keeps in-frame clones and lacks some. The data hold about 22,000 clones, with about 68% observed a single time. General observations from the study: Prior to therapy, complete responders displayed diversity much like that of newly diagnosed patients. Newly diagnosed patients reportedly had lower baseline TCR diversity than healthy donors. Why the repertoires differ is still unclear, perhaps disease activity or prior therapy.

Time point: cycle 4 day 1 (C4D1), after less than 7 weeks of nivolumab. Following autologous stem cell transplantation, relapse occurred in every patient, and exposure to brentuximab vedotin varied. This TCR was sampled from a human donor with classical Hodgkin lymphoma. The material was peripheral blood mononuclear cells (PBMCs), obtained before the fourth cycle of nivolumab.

CDR3 DNA sequence: TGCGCCAGCAGCCAAGCGGGACCGAAAAACTATGGCTACACCTTC. Translating gives CASSQAGPKNYGYTF. The V gene is TRBV4-1, the J gene TRBJ1-2; TRBD1 might be the D (5 bases). Germline V gene data show CDR1 as MGHRA and CDR2 as YSYEKL. Trimming left V 1 base short and J 2 bases short, with 11 bases between. The CDR3 spans 15 residues.